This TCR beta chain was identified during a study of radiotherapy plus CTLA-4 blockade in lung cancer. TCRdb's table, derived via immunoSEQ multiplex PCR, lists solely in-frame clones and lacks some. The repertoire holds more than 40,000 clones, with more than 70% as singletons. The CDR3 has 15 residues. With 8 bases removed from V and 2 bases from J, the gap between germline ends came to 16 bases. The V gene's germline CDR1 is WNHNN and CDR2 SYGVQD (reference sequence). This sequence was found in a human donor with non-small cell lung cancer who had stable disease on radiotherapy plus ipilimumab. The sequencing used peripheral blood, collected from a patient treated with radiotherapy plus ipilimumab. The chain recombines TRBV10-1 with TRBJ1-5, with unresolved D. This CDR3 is CASLQDSTRNQPQHF. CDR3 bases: TGCGCCAGCCTGCAGGATTCAACACGCAATCAGCCCCAGCATTTT.